The present T cell receptor beta chain was sequenced within a study of blood T cells in healthy people across ages. Study context: Template switching recovered approximately one barcoded beta molecule for every two T cells.

Primed by a sample-barcoded 5' primer and a J-beta primer mix, a second PCR proceeded for about 6 to 12 cycles. TCRdb processed the 5' RACE reads anew with MiXCR; each CDR3 protein has one entry. The data hold about 780,000 distinct CDR3 sequences, with about 45% observed a single time. V lost 3 bases to trimming and J lost 5 bases; unmatched junction nucleotides: 5. This CDR3 is built from 14 residues. Germline V CDR1 and CDR2: ENHRY, SYGVKD. The sequencing input was blood. The source of this sequence is a man at least 80 years old in good health. The V and J genes are TRBV10-3 and TRBJ2-5, with 8 bases fitting TRBD2. CDR3 protein: CAISDGIAGETQYF. CDR3 in DNA: TGTGCCATCAGTGACGGCATAGCGGGGGAGACCCAGTACTTC.